The subject of this entry is one T cell receptor (beta chain). Its antigen remains unidentified. The data were obtained in a study of PD-L1 blockade in urothelial cancer. Overall study: Blood was tested 3 weeks (second dose) and 6 weeks into treatment. Study outcomes and limitations: It was durable-benefit patients whose tumor-associated blood clones expanded more at 3 weeks. In blood sampled pretreatment, TCR clonality below the median predicted better survival.

This table comes from immunoSEQ multiplex PCR, and its TCRdb copy is limited to in-frame clones, with some not included. This sample has around 100,000 clones, with 85% to 95% found just once. Indicated time point: peripheral blood 6 weeks after treatment start. Patients' urothelial carcinoma was locally advanced or metastatic. CDR1 is SGHNT, CDR2 YENEEA, per germline. Trimming cost V 1 base and J 6 bases, with 12 bases left between them. The CDR3 has 15 amino acids. This chain links TRBV11-3 with TRBJ2-2, with D maybe TRBD1 (6 bases). The TCR sequence derives from a man aged 60 to 69 with urothelial cancer. The specimen was PBMCs, collected around atezolizumab (anti-PD-L1) treatment. The chain's CDR3 is CASSLGFGGPGELFF. The CDR3 DNA reads TGTGCCAGCAGCTTAGGTTTTGGGGGCCCCGGGGAGCTGTTTTTT.